Listed below are T cell receptor beta chains from one sample, sequenced in a study of blood T cell repertoires in COVID-19. TCRdb's table, derived via immunoSEQ multiplex PCR, lists solely in-frame clones and lacks some. Of roughly 200,000 clones in the sample, around 88% are singletons; the top ten hold around 9%. Material for sequencing was PBMCs or T cells enriched from blood (not recorded which). Receptors originate from a woman aged 25 to 39 who had recovered from COVID-19. CDR3s include the opening cysteine and the closing phenylalanine or tryptophan. The D gene is left open where the match is weak. A row's size may be missing; if present it is once, few, many or a size class.

TRBD2	.	TRBV4-2	TRBJ2-1	CASSQVHPSGTYNEQFF	TGTGCCAGCAGCCAAGTCCATCCCAGCGGGACTTACAATGAGCAGTTCTTC
TRBD1	.	TRBV12-3/TRBV12-4	TRBJ2-5	CASSQQGAGTQYF	TGTGCCAGCAGCCAACAGGGGGCCGGGACCCAGTACTTC
.	.	TRBV6-5	TRBJ1-2	CASSIELNYGYTF	TGTGCCAGCAGCATAGAACTAAACTATGGCTACACCTTC
.	.	TRBV21-1	TRBJ2-1	CASSKIAGGPFNEQFF	TGTGCCAGCAGCAAGATAGCGGGAGGGCCTTTCAATGAGCAGTTCTTC
.	.	TRBV5-1	TRBJ1-1	CASSFDGQTEAFF	TGCGCCAGCAGCTTTGACGGACAAACCGAAGCTTTCTTT
TRBD2	.	TRBV4-1	TRBJ2-7	CASSLDPPSGRQGEQYF	TGCGCCAGCAGCCTCGACCCTCCTAGCGGGAGGCAGGGCGAGCAGTACTTC
TRBD1	.	TRBV19	TRBJ1-6	CASSIDRGNSPLHF	TGTGCCAGTAGTATCGACAGGGGGAATTCACCCCTCCACTTT
.	.	TRBV10-3	TRBJ1-2	CAISDADTIYGYTF	TGTGCCATCAGTGACGCGGACACAATCTATGGCTACACCTTC
.	.	TRBV5-6	TRBJ1-4	CASSFWSSGEKLFF	TGTGCCAGCAGCTTCTGGTCAAGTGGCGAAAAACTGTTTTTT
TRBD2	.	TRBV7-9	TRBJ2-3	CASSYSGSTDTQYF	TGTGCCAGCAGCTATAGCGGGAGCACAGATACGCAGTATTTT
TRBD2	.	TRBV27	TRBJ2-1	CASSLSASGNNEQFF	TGTGCCAGCAGTTTATCGGCTAGCGGGAACAATGAGCAGTTCTTC
TRBD2	.	TRBV7-3	TRBJ2-3	CASSLSSGTPDTQYF	TGTGCCAGCAGCTTATCTAGCGGGACTCCAGATACGCAGTATTTT
.	.	TRBV12-3/TRBV12-4	TRBJ1-1	CASSLVGRNEAFF	TGTGCCAGCAGTTTAGTCGGGAGGAATGAAGCTTTCTTT
.	few	TRBV28	TRBJ2-7	CASSSTRQGYEQYF	TGTGCCAGCAGTTCGACAAGGCAGGGGTACGAGCAGTACTTC
.	many	TRBV2	TRBJ1-1	CASRNRVANTEAFF	TGTGCCAGCAGGAACAGGGTAGCGAACACTGAAGCTTTCTTT
.	once	TRBV11-3	TRBJ2-7	CASRLQGTVVEQYF	TGTGCCAGCAGATTACAGGGTACGGTGGTCGAGCAGTACTTC
TRBD2	.	TRBV3-1/TRBV3-2	TRBJ2-7	CASSPTGGRAEQYF	TGTGCCAGCAGCCCTACGGGAGGGCGGGCCGAGCAGTACTTC
.	.	TRBV25-1	TRBJ2-1	CASSQDSGYEQFF	TGTGCCAGCAGTCAGGATAGCGGTTATGAGCAGTTCTTC
.	.	TRBV10-3	TRBJ2-3	CAINPQGDTQYF	TGTGCCATCAACCCTCAGGGAGATACGCAGTATTTT
.	few	TRBV24-1	TRBJ2-5	CATSEDTISETQYF	TGTGCCACCAGTGAAGACACCATCTCGGAGACCCAGTACTTC
TRBD1	few	TRBV15	TRBJ2-3	CATSRESRQGFADTQYF	TGTGCCACCAGCAGAGAAAGTAGACAGGGGTTCGCAGATACGCAGTATTTT
.	.	TRBV27	TRBJ1-2	CASGRASASSSINYGYTF	TGTGCCAGCGGTAGAGCGAGCGCCAGTTCCTCCATTAACTATGGCTACACCTTC
.	few	TRBV29-1	TRBJ1-1	CSVRNTEAFF	TGCAGCGTGAGGAACACTGAAGCTTTCTTT
TRBD1	.	TRBV12-3/TRBV12-4	TRBJ1-1	CASSNRGYTEAFF	TGTGCCAGCAGCAACAGGGGGTACACTGAAGCTTTCTTT
TRBD2	.	TRBV9	TRBJ2-2	CASRGTSGAGELFF	TGTGCCAGCAGAGGGACTAGCGGAGCCGGGGAGCTGTTTTTT
TRBD1	.	TRBV10-3	TRBJ2-6	CAISERDRGPGANVLTF	TGTGCCATCAGTGAAAGGGACAGGGGGCCTGGGGCCAACGTCCTGACTTTC
TRBD2	.	TRBV30	TRBJ2-5	CAWSAGTSGQETQYF	TGTGCCTGGAGTGCCGGGACTAGCGGACAAGAGACCCAGTACTTC
TRBD2	.	TRBV28	TRBJ2-1	CASSSQELAYNEQFF	TGTGCCAGCAGTTCCCAAGAACTAGCGTACAATGAGCAGTTCTTC
.	.	TRBV19	TRBJ2-5	CASSIDATRKETQYF	TGTGCCAGTAGTATTGACGCGACTAGGAAAGAGACCCAGTACTTC
.	.	TRBV27	TRBJ2-7	CASSSNLNYEQYF	TGTGCCAGCAGTTCCAACTTGAACTACGAGCAGTACTTC
TRBD2	.	TRBV5-4	TRBJ2-5	CASSRDLAGVEETQYF	TGTGCCAGCAGCCGGGATCTAGCGGGAGTAGAGGAGACCCAGTACTTC
.	few	TRBV5-1	TRBJ2-2	CASSLVDYFPTGELFF	TGCGCCAGCAGCTTGGTGGACTATTTCCCCACCGGGGAGCTGTTTTTT
.	few	TRBV18	TRBJ2-7	CASSPQGSYEQYF	TGTGCCAGCTCACCGCAGGGGAGCTACGAGCAGTACTTC
TRBD1	.	TRBV5-1	TRBJ1-2	CASSMTGFDGYTF	TGCGCCAGCAGCATGACAGGGTTTGATGGCTACACCTTC
TRBD1	.	TRBV7-9	TRBJ2-5	CATTTPGQKEETQYF	TGTGCGACTACAACGCCGGGACAGAAGGAAGAGACCCAGTACTTC